This T cell receptor (beta chain) stems from a study of Ad26.COV2.S vaccination and SARS-CoV-2 variants. At the level of the study: Trial arm assignment for the donor was COV1001 Ad26.COV2.S. Study-level findings and limits: The TCR breadth and depth analyses may have understated or missed part of the total T cell responses.

Noted treatment: roughly 20 received Ad26.COV2.S at low or high dose, single or two shots; 5 received placebo; per-sample allocation not given. Sample collection was performed on day 63 after the first vaccine or placebo injection. This CDR3 spans 15 amino acids. Per the germline V gene, CDR1 is SGHAT and CDR2 is FQNNGV. Trimming shortened V by 5 bases and J by 3 bases, and 17 bases separated the two germline ends. Concerning this clone itself: Its specificity is not known.

Clones were read by immunoSEQ multiplex PCR, and TCRdb kept only the in-frame ones, dropping some. The sample records roughly 700,000 clones, 70% to 90% being singletons. Material: peripheral blood, obtained in a trial of Ad26.COV2.S vaccine versus placebo. This TCR came from a person between 18 and 59 years old who received the Ad26.COV2.S COVID-19 vaccine or a placebo. J is TRBJ2-7 and V is TRBV11-2; D not certain. The CDR3, as DNA: TGTGCCAGCAGCCCCAGTCGGACGGTCCTCTACGAGCAGTACTTC. It specifies CASSPSRTVLYEQYF. Full variable domain (missing parts from reference TRBV11-2 and TRBJ2-7): EAGVAQSPRYKIIEKRQSVAFWCNPISGHATLYWYQQILGQGPKLLIQFQNNGVVDDSQLPKDRFSAERLKGVDSTLKIQPAKLEDSAVYLCASSPSRTVLYEQYFGPGTRLTVT.